The rows below give T cell receptor beta chains drawn from one sample of a study of shared clonotypes between healthy human individuals. Assay used: immunoSEQ multiplex PCR; TCRdb lists only in-frame clones, some missing. The sample carries over 400,000 clones, about 96% recorded once. The source material was naive CD4+ T cells sorted from blood. Receptors were obtained from a woman under 40 in good health. Both conserved end residues are part of each CDR3. A D gene is named only where the DNA matches it firmly. Size is stated for part of the rows, as once, few or many counts, or as a class when the clone is expanded.

TRBD1	TRBV4-1	TRBJ1-5	NA	TGCGCCAGCAGCCAAGATACCACCCAGGGGGCGAATCAGCCCCAGCATTTT	CASSQDTTQGANQPQHF
NA	TRBV5-1	TRBJ1-1	NA	TGCGCCAGCAGCTCTTTCGGCGTGAACACTGAAGCTTTCTTT	CASSSFGVNTEAFF
TRBD1	TRBV19	TRBJ1-6	NA	TGTGCCAGTAGTAAAACCAACAGGGGCGGTAATTCACCCCTCCACTTT	CASSKTNRGGNSPLHF
TRBD2	TRBV4-2	TRBJ2-7	NA	TGTGCCAGCAGTGCCGGGACTATCAGCCGCGGTGTCTACGAGCAGTACTTC	CASSAGTISRGVYEQYF
NA	TRBV6-7	TRBJ2-5	NA	TGTGCCAGCAGTTACTCGGACAGCCACCATCAAGAGACCCAGTACTTC	CASSYSDSHHQETQYF
TRBD2	TRBV18	TRBJ2-1	NA	TGTGCCAGCTCACCACCTGGCGGGAGGTCGTCTGAGCAGTTCTTC	CASSPPGGRSSEQFF
TRBD1	TRBV19	TRBJ2-5	NA	TGTGCCAGCCAAGGGGGACAGAGGTGGTACTTC	CASQGGQRWYF
TRBD1	TRBV2	TRBJ2-1	NA	TGTGCCAGCAGTGAAGGGACAGGGGTATCCTACAATGAGCAGTTCTTC	CASSEGTGVSYNEQFF
NA	TRBV7-2	TRBJ2-1	once	TGTGCCAGCAGCTTGACCCGGGAGCAGTTCTTC	CASSLTREQFF
NA	TRBV7-8	TRBJ1-3	NA	TGTGCCAGCAGCTTAGCATCCATTGCATCTGGAAACACCATATATTTT	CASSLASIASGNTIYF
TRBD2	TRBV5-1	TRBJ2-5	once	TGCGCCAGCAGCTTGGACGCGGGAGTGGGCGAGACCCAGTACTTC	CASSLDAGVGETQYF
NA	TRBV5-8	TRBJ2-7	NA	TGTGCCAGCATCAAGGACAATTCCTACGAGCAGTACTTC	CASIKDNSYEQYF
TRBD2	TRBV19	TRBJ2-1	NA	TGTGCCAGTAGTATAGATCCACCACTAGCGGGGGGTACAACTGAGCAGTTCTTC	CASSIDPPLAGGTTEQFF
TRBD1	TRBV5-1	TRBJ2-7	NA	TGCGCCAGCAGCTCTCCAGGGGGCTCCTACGAGCAGTACTTC	CASSSPGGSYEQYF
NA	TRBV7-9	TRBJ1-2	few	TGTGCCAGCAGCCTTACCGCTGGCTACACCTTC	CASSLTAGYTF
NA	TRBV4-2	TRBJ2-7	NA	TGTGCCAGCAGCCCAACAGGGAGATCCTACGAGCAGTACTTC	CASSPTGRSYEQYF
NA	TRBV21-1	TRBJ1-2	NA	TGTGCCAGCAGCAAGAGGTGGGATCGCTCTAACTATGGCTACACCTTC	CASSKRWDRSNYGYTF
NA	TRBV6-1	TRBJ1-4	NA	TGTGCCAGCAGGGCCCAACAGATAACGAATGAAAAACTGTTTTTT	CASRAQQITNEKLFF
NA	TRBV10-2	TRBJ2-3	NA	TGCGCCAGCACCCCGACTGGGACTAGCACAGATACGCAGTATTTT	CASTPTGTSTDTQYF
TRBD1	TRBV5-1	TRBJ1-4	NA	TGCGCCAGCAGCTTGAATCCGACAGGGGGGAATGAAAAACTGTTTTTT	CASSLNPTGGNEKLFF
TRBD2	TRBV28	TRBJ2-7	NA	TGTGCCAGCAGTCAACTCGTAGCGGGAGGGAACGAGCAGTACTTC	CASSQLVAGGNEQYF
TRBD1	TRBV28	TRBJ1-5	NA	TGTGCCAGCAGTAAAAAACAGGGGAGCAATCAGCCCCAGCATTTT	CASSKKQGSNQPQHF
NA	TRBV12-5	TRBJ1-1	NA	TGTGCTAGTGCCCCCAGGGTGGTTAACACTGAAGCTTTCTTT	CASAPRVVNTEAFF
NA	TRBV4-1	TRBJ1-2	NA	TGCGCCAGCAGCCAACAGGGAACTAACTATGGCTACACCTTC	CASSQQGTNYGYTF
NA	TRBV27	TRBJ1-2	NA	TGTGCCAGCAGTTTGGGGGGTGGCTATGGCTACACCTTC	CASSLGGGYGYTF
NA	TRBV28	TRBJ2-1	NA	TGTGCCAGCAGTTTGTGGGTTTACAATGAGCAGTTCTTC	CASSLWVYNEQFF
NA	TRBV5-1	TRBJ2-7	NA	TGCGCCAGCAGCTTGGGGCAGACGACCTACGAGCAGTACTTC	CASSLGQTTYEQYF
NA	TRBV7-3	TRBJ1-2	NA	TGTGCCAGCAGCTTAGACGGGCAGGCCTCGAGTGGCTACACCTTC	CASSLDGQASSGYTF
TRBD2	TRBV28	TRBJ2-1	NA	TGTGCCAGTTCCTCCTTCGGCGGGGGACCGAGCTCCTACAATGAGCAGTTCTTC	CASSSFGGGPSSYNEQFF
NA	TRBV18	TRBJ1-1	NA	TGTGCCAGCTCACCAGCGGAGAACACTGAAGCTTTCTTT	CASSPAENTEAFF
TRBD2	TRBV7-8	TRBJ2-7	NA	TGTGCCAGCAGCCTCGTCGGACTGGGACTAGCGGGAGCTGGTGAGCAGTACTTC	CASSLVGLGLAGAGEQYF
NA	TRBV10-3	TRBJ2-3	NA	TGTGCCATCAGTGACCAACTAGCAGAAAGGGCAGATACGCAGTATTTT	CAISDQLAERADTQYF
NA	TRBV7-3	TRBJ2-3	NA	TGTGCCAGCAGCTTGCAGTACACAGATACGCAGTATTTT	CASSLQYTDTQYF
NA	TRBV6-5	TRBJ2-5	NA	TGTGCCAGCACCGAGTTGTCTGGGGAGACCCAGTACTTC	CASTELSGETQYF
NA	TRBV18	TRBJ1-3	NA	TGTGCCAGCTCCTACGGTACCCAGGCGATCTCTGGAAACACCATATATTTT	CASSYGTQAISGNTIYF
NA	TRBV4-1	TRBJ1-4	NA	TGCGCCAGCAGGTCCCCGGGGCAAAGGGAAAAACTGTTTTTT	CASRSPGQREKLFF
NA	TRBV27	TRBJ2-7	NA	TGTGCCAGCAGGAAATTCCCCAGCTACGAGCAGTACTTC	CASRKFPSYEQYF
NA	TRBV10-3	TRBJ1-3	NA	TGTGCCATCAGTGATCAGGGAAACACCATATATTTT	CAISDQGNTIYF
TRBD2	TRBV28	TRBJ2-5	NA	TGTGCCAGCACCCTTAAGACCGGGCTAGGACTAGCGGGAGGCAACAACCAAGAGACCCAGTACTTC	CASTLKTGLGLAGGNNQETQYF
TRBD2	TRBV11-2	TRBJ2-2	NA	TGTGCCAGCAGACCCCTTGTGCGGGGGGTCACCGGGGAGCTGTTTTTT	CASRPLVRGVTGELFF
NA	TRBV30	TRBJ2-7	NA	TGTGCCTGGAAGCAGGGAAACTACGAGCAGTACTTC	CAWKQGNYEQYF
NA	TRBV27	TRBJ1-1	NA	TGTGCCAGCAGTCCCGGGGTGGCACAGAACACTGAAGCTTTCTTT	CASSPGVAQNTEAFF
NA	TRBV30	TRBJ1-6	NA	TGTGCCTGCCCGGGACGGCTTAATTCACCCCTCCACTTT	CACPGRLNSPLHF
NA	TRBV11-3	TRBJ1-2	once	TGTGCCAGCAGCTTACCAGCTTTTAACTATGGCTACACCTTC	CASSLPAFNYGYTF
NA	TRBV18	TRBJ2-3	NA	TGTGCCAGCTCAACTCGTGGGGCAGGGACCCCTGGTCGGGCAGATACGCAGTATTTT	CASSTRGAGTPGRADTQYF
TRBD2	TRBV5-1	TRBJ2-1	NA	TGCGCCAGCAGCTATTCTCCGGGACTAGCGGGATACAATGAGCAGTTCTTC	CASSYSPGLAGYNEQFF
NA	TRBV19	TRBJ1-1	NA	TGTGCCAGTAGTAGCCGGGATTCTGAAGCTTTCTTT	CASSSRDSEAFF
NA	TRBV10-3	TRBJ2-5	NA	TGTGCCATCAGTGAGTCGGGGGGAGAGACCCAGTACTTC	CAISESGGETQYF